A selection of T cell receptor beta chains follows, all from one sample in a study of OX40 agonist ivuxolimab in advanced cancers. Method: immunoSEQ multiplex PCR; TCRdb's copy keeps in-frame clones and lacks some. The sample consists of more than 45,000 clones, approximately 91% of them appearing once. Sequencing was performed on CD4+ or CD8+ T cells sorted from blood, taken in a trial of the OX40 agonist ivuxolimab. These receptors came from an adult with an advanced solid tumor such as melanoma, head and neck, liver or kidney cancer. The CDR3 runs from the conserved cysteine through the conserved F or W. The D gene is left open where the match is weak. The size of a clone is reported for some rows only, either as once, few or many, or as a class for expanded clones.

abundance: NA; v_gene: TRBV2; d_gene: NA; j_gene: TRBJ2-1; CDR3aa: CASSEQGLHNEQFF; CDR3nt: TGTGCCAGCAGTGAACAGGGGTTACACAATGAGCAGTTCTTC
abundance: NA; v_gene: TRBV5-1; d_gene: NA; j_gene: TRBJ2-6; CDR3aa: CASSSLTRAGANVLTF; CDR3nt: TGCGCCAGCAGCTCACTCACCAGGGCTGGGGCCAACGTCCTGACTTTC
abundance: NA; v_gene: TRBV13; d_gene: NA; j_gene: TRBJ2-1; CDR3aa: CASSGGKAYNEQFF; CDR3nt: TGTGCCAGCAGTGGGGGGAAGGCCTACAATGAGCAGTTCTTC
abundance: once; v_gene: TRBV7-8; d_gene: NA; j_gene: TRBJ2-1; CDR3aa: CASSLPGEQFF; CDR3nt: TGTGCCAGCAGTTTGCCGGGAGAGCAGTTCTTC
abundance: NA; v_gene: TRBV27; d_gene: NA; j_gene: TRBJ1-6; CDR3aa: CASSLVGRPLHF; CDR3nt: TGTGCCAGCAGTTTAGTTGGTAGGCCCCTCCACTTT
abundance: NA; v_gene: TRBV27; d_gene: NA; j_gene: TRBJ2-4; CDR3aa: CASSLGGAGNIQYF; CDR3nt: TGTGCCAGCAGTTTAGGGGGGGCTGGAAACATTCAGTACTTC
abundance: NA; v_gene: TRBV7-9; d_gene: TRBD1; j_gene: TRBJ1-5; CDR3aa: CASSLQGEGIQPQHF; CDR3nt: TGTGCCAGCAGCTTGCAGGGGGAAGGAATTCAGCCCCAGCATTTT
abundance: once; v_gene: TRBV5-1; d_gene: NA; j_gene: TRBJ2-3; CDR3aa: CASSLTTGPSYTQYF; CDR3nt: TGCGCCAGCAGCTTAACAACGGGACCCTCGTATACGCAGTATTTT
abundance: NA; v_gene: TRBV27; d_gene: NA; j_gene: TRBJ1-2; CDR3aa: CASSLSGRGGDGYTF; CDR3nt: TGTGCCAGCAGTTTATCAGGGAGGGGGGGGGATGGCTACACCTTC
abundance: NA; v_gene: TRBV30; d_gene: TRBD2; j_gene: TRBJ2-3; CDR3aa: CAWSTRTSGGAQLTDTQYF; CDR3nt: TGTGCCTGGAGTACGAGGACTAGCGGGGGGGCGCAGTTGACAGATACGCAGTATTTT
abundance: NA; v_gene: TRBV2; d_gene: NA; j_gene: TRBJ1-2; CDR3aa: CASSETGLYGYTF; CDR3nt: TGTGCCAGCAGTGAGACGGGACTCTATGGCTACACCTTC
abundance: NA; v_gene: TRBV6-1; d_gene: TRBD2; j_gene: TRBJ2-1; CDR3aa: CASSEIVGGNEQFF; CDR3nt: TGTGCCAGCAGTGAAATCGTGGGGGGGAATGAGCAGTTCTTC
abundance: NA; v_gene: TRBV2; d_gene: NA; j_gene: TRBJ2-1; CDR3aa: CASSVDYNEQFF; CDR3nt: TGTGCCAGCAGTGTGGACTACAATGAGCAGTTCTTC
abundance: NA; v_gene: TRBV6-6; d_gene: NA; j_gene: TRBJ1-4; CDR3aa: CASSYSETAINEKLFF; CDR3nt: TGTGCCAGCAGTTACTCGGAGACAGCTATTAATGAAAAACTGTTTTTT
abundance: NA; v_gene: TRBV27; d_gene: TRBD1; j_gene: TRBJ1-3; CDR3aa: CASTLGGQGDSGNTIYF; CDR3nt: TGTGCCAGCACCTTAGGTGGACAGGGCGACTCTGGAAACACCATATATTTT
abundance: NA; v_gene: TRBV6-5; d_gene: NA; j_gene: TRBJ2-3; CDR3aa: CASSYSAPEADTQYF; CDR3nt: TGTGCCAGCAGTTACAGTGCCCCTGAGGCAGATACGCAGTATTTT
abundance: NA; v_gene: TRBV7-8; d_gene: NA; j_gene: TRBJ2-5; CDR3aa: CASSQGLTGPQETQYF; CDR3nt: TGTGCCAGCAGCCAGGGACTCACAGGACCCCAAGAGACCCAGTACTTC
abundance: NA; v_gene: TRBV5-4; d_gene: TRBD1; j_gene: TRBJ1-4; CDR3aa: CASSSGQLNEKLFF; CDR3nt: TGTGCCAGCAGCTCGGGACAGCTTAATGAAAAACTGTTTTTT
abundance: NA; v_gene: TRBV30; d_gene: NA; j_gene: TRBJ1-1; CDR3aa: CAWSVSGREAFF; CDR3nt: TGTGCCTGGAGTGTATCAGGGAGAGAAGCTTTCTTT
abundance: NA; v_gene: TRBV27; d_gene: NA; j_gene: TRBJ1-6; CDR3aa: CASSLVGGYNSPLHF; CDR3nt: TGTGCCAGCAGTTTGGTGGGGGGGTATAATTCACCCCTCCACTTT
abundance: NA; v_gene: TRBV6-4; d_gene: TRBD1; j_gene: TRBJ2-1; CDR3aa: CASSDQGQEVDEQFF; CDR3nt: TGTGCCAGCAGTGACCAGGGACAGGAGGTTGATGAGCAGTTCTTC
abundance: NA; v_gene: TRBV6-1; d_gene: TRBD2; j_gene: TRBJ2-5; CDR3aa: CASSEVAGTKETQYF; CDR3nt: TGTGCCAGCAGTGAAGTGGCCGGGACTAAAGAGACCCAGTACTTC
abundance: NA; v_gene: TRBV7-9; d_gene: NA; j_gene: TRBJ1-3; CDR3aa: CASSLVRQSSGNTIYF; CDR3nt: TGTGCCAGCAGCTTAGTGCGACAGTCCTCTGGAAACACCATATATTTT
abundance: NA; v_gene: TRBV4-2; d_gene: TRBD2; j_gene: TRBJ2-5; CDR3aa: CASSPPRLAGETQYF; CDR3nt: TGTGCCAGCAGCCCCCCGAGGCTAGCGGGGGAGACCCAGTACTTC
abundance: medium-sized; v_gene: TRBV7-8; d_gene: NA; j_gene: TRBJ1-5; CDR3aa: CASSLWGESNQPQHF; CDR3nt: TGTGCCAGCAGCTTATGGGGGGAGAGCAATCAGCCCCAGCATTTT
abundance: NA; v_gene: TRBV19; d_gene: NA; j_gene: TRBJ2-1; CDR3aa: CASSRDRYNEQFF; CDR3nt: TGTGCCAGTAGTCGGGACCGCTACAATGAGCAGTTCTTC
abundance: NA; v_gene: TRBV19; d_gene: TRBD1; j_gene: TRBJ2-7; CDR3aa: CASSTRTGDEQYF; CDR3nt: TGTGCCAGTAGTACCCGGACAGGGGACGAGCAGTACTTC
abundance: NA; v_gene: TRBV4-1; d_gene: NA; j_gene: TRBJ2-7; CDR3aa: CASSQTDLPSYEQYF; CDR3nt: TGCGCCAGCAGCCAGACAGACCTACCCTCCTACGAGCAGTACTTC
abundance: NA; v_gene: TRBV10-1; d_gene: NA; j_gene: TRBJ2-7; CDR3aa: CASGVLRSYEQYF; CDR3nt: TGCGCCAGCGGGGTGCTCAGGTCCTACGAGCAGTACTTC
abundance: NA; v_gene: TRBV5-8; d_gene: NA; j_gene: TRBJ2-1; CDR3aa: CAIDSYNEQFF; CDR3nt: TGTGCCATAGACAGCTACAATGAGCAGTTCTTC
abundance: NA; v_gene: TRBV6-1; d_gene: NA; j_gene: TRBJ1-3; CDR3aa: CASSEPTRVTGNTIYF; CDR3nt: TGTGCCAGCAGTGAACCCACCCGGGTCACTGGAAACACCATATATTTT
abundance: NA; v_gene: TRBV6-5; d_gene: NA; j_gene: TRBJ1-5; CDR3aa: CASSYSGLAGNQPQHF; CDR3nt: TGTGCCAGCAGTTACAGTGGATTGGCTGGCAATCAGCCCCAGCATTTT
abundance: NA; v_gene: TRBV1; d_gene: NA; j_gene: TRBJ2-4; CDR3aa: CTSSQEPGQIAKNIQYF; CDR3nt: TGCACCAGCAGCCAAGAACCGGGCCAAATAGCCAAAAACATTCAGTACTTC
abundance: NA; v_gene: TRBV27; d_gene: NA; j_gene: TRBJ2-3; CDR3aa: CASSDHTDTQYF; CDR3nt: TGTGCCAGCAGTGACCACACAGATACGCAGTATTTT
abundance: NA; v_gene: TRBV6-5; d_gene: NA; j_gene: TRBJ1-3; CDR3aa: CASSYDRSPGNTIYF; CDR3nt: TGTGCCAGCAGTTACGACAGGAGTCCTGGAAACACCATATATTTT
abundance: NA; v_gene: TRBV28; d_gene: NA; j_gene: TRBJ1-6; CDR3aa: CASSLRASGLGPLHF; CDR3nt: TGTGCCAGCAGTTTAAGAGCGTCGGGGTTGGGACCCCTCCACTTT
abundance: NA; v_gene: TRBV18; d_gene: NA; j_gene: TRBJ2-3; CDR3aa: CASSPSSSTDTQYF; CDR3nt: TGTGCCAGCTCACCGAGTAGTAGCACAGATACGCAGTATTTT
abundance: NA; v_gene: TRBV6-4; d_gene: TRBD1; j_gene: TRBJ1-2; CDR3aa: CASSDGTGAYGYTF; CDR3nt: TGTGCCAGCAGTGACGGGACAGGCGCTTATGGCTACACCTTC
abundance: NA; v_gene: TRBV4-1; d_gene: NA; j_gene: TRBJ1-3; CDR3aa: CASSQDKFEGLGNTIYF; CDR3nt: TGCGCCAGCAGCCAAGATAAGTTTGAGGGTTTAGGAAACACCATATATTTT
abundance: NA; v_gene: TRBV4-2; d_gene: TRBD2; j_gene: TRBJ2-3; CDR3aa: CASSQGPSGDTDTQYF; CDR3nt: TGTGCCAGCAGCCAAGGGCCTAGCGGGGACACAGATACGCAGTATTTT
abundance: NA; v_gene: TRBV25-1; d_gene: NA; j_gene: TRBJ1-2; CDR3aa: CASSEGDGYTF; CDR3nt: TGTGCCAGCAGTGAGGGGGATGGCTACACCTTC
abundance: NA; v_gene: TRBV4-2; d_gene: NA; j_gene: TRBJ1-3; CDR3aa: CASSQVRDGSGNTIYF; CDR3nt: TGTGCCAGCAGCCAAGTTCGGGACGGCTCTGGAAACACCATATATTTT
abundance: NA; v_gene: TRBV4-2; d_gene: NA; j_gene: TRBJ2-2; CDR3aa: CASSHILTSSTGELFF; CDR3nt: TGTGCCAGCAGCCACATCCTTACGTCTTCCACCGGGGAGCTGTTTTTT
abundance: NA; v_gene: TRBV10-3; d_gene: NA; j_gene: TRBJ2-1; CDR3aa: CAIGGNEQFF; CDR3nt: TGTGCCATCGGGGGGAATGAGCAGTTCTTC
abundance: NA; v_gene: TRBV11-2; d_gene: NA; j_gene: TRBJ1-5; CDR3aa: CASSRRMGGSNQPQHF; CDR3nt: TGTGCCAGCAGTCGGAGGATGGGGGGGAGCAATCAGCCCCAGCATTTT
abundance: NA; v_gene: TRBV28; d_gene: NA; j_gene: TRBJ1-1; CDR3aa: CASSRQAPNTEAFF; CDR3nt: TGTGCCAGCAGTCGTCAGGCCCCTAACACTGAAGCTTTCTTT
abundance: NA; v_gene: TRBV5-4; d_gene: NA; j_gene: TRBJ2-1; CDR3aa: CASSLPGTTKFF; CDR3nt: TGTGCCAGCAGCTTGCCAGGGACCACGAAGTTCTTC